The T cell receptor beta chain under discussion was sequenced for a study of cytomegalovirus exposure and HLA in healthy donors. Overall study context: Of 300 to 500 genotyped donors, about 81% clustered with self-reported Caucasian donors.

The donors comprised healthy bone marrow donors. With respect to this clone: Its antigen is currently unknown.

Germline lookup yields CDR1 ENHRY and CDR2 SYGVKD. CDR3 length: 13 amino acids. The V end was cut by 4 bases, the J end by 4 bases, with 10 bases between. Study results and limitations: The later analysis indicated that the majority of CMV-associated TCR beta chains appeared HLA-restricted. Later analysis identified several of the most significant clusters that appeared linked to common viral pathogens.

It was with 60 Vbeta and 13 Jbeta primers that the PCR ran. The repertoire was sequenced with immunoSEQ multiplex PCR; TCRdb's copy has only in-frame clones and lacks some. This sample has tens of thousands of clones, with around four fifths found just once. J is TRBJ1-2 and V is TRBV10-3; possible D gene TRBD1, 5 bases. Source material: PBMCs. This sequence was found in a woman younger than 45 in good health and CMV-seropositive. The CDR3 sequence is CAISGEGSYGYTF. In nucleotides, the CDR3 is TGTGCCATCAGTGGGGAGGGGAGCTATGGCTACACCTTC.